The 9 T cell receptor beta chains below all came from one sample that was sequenced in a study of T cell changes during pregnancy in multiple sclerosis. Generated by immunoSEQ multiplex PCR, the TCRdb table keeps only in-frame clones and is missing some. The sample consists of 35,000 to 40,000 clones, 75% to 95% of them appearing once. Sample: CD4+ T cells from peripheral blood mononuclear cells, taken in the third trimester of pregnancy. The receptors come from a female donor in good health, enrolled as a control in a pregnancy study.

The DNA for the CDR3 is TGTGCCAGCAGCCCGCTGGGGGGAATGAGCACAGATACGCAGTATTTT. Translating gives CASSPLGGMSTDTQYF. This sequence joins TRBV7-9 and TRBJ2-3, with TRBD2 as a possible D gene (6 bases). This CDR3 comprises 16 residues. Trimming cost V 5 bases and J 0 bases, with 15 bases left between them. The germline V gene has CDR1 SEHNR and CDR2 FQNEAQ (reference sequence).

For the CDR3, the DNA is TGTGCCAGCTCACCGCGCAGGGTGAACACTGAAGCTTTCTTT. This gives the protein CASSPRRVNTEAFF. The chain couples TRBV18 to TRBJ1-1; possibly TRBD1 for D (5 bases). The CDR3 spans 14 residues. V lost 3 bases and J lost 0, with 8 bases in between. Germline V gives CDR1 KGHSH, CDR2 LQKENI.

The J gene is TRBJ1-1, the V gene TRBV11-2, with D possibly matching TRBD1 (5 bases). The CDR3 is 15 residues long. CDR1 and CDR2 from the germline V gene are SGHAT and FQNNGV. V dropped 6 bases and J dropped 1 base, with 15 bases sitting between them. CDR3 bases: TGTGCCAGCAGTAACCACCGGGGGAGGAACACTGAAGCTTTCTTT. Translating gives CASSNHRGRNTEAFF.

This sequence joins TRBV28 and TRBJ2-5, with a weak D call TRBD2 (7 bases). V was clipped by 2 bases and J by 7 bases, with 20 bases between them. The CDR3 contains 16 residues. Per the germline V gene, CDR1 is MDHEN and CDR2 is SYDVKM. CDR3 coding DNA: TGTGCCAGCAGTTTAGTTTGGCAGGGGCCGGGGGGGACCCAGTACTTC. This codes for CASSLVWQGPGGTQYF.

The gene calls are TRBV12-5 and TRBJ1-1, with D perhaps TRBD1 (6 bases). CDR3 length: 11 residues. V lost 7 bases and J lost 6, with 9 bases in between. Germline values: CDR1 LGHNT, CDR2 FRNRAP. The CDR3 sequence is CASAKGAEAFF. CDR3 sequence (DNA): TGTGCTAGTGCCAAGGGGGCTGAAGCTTTCTTT. Full variable domain (remainder filled in from reference TRBV12-5 and TRBJ1-1): DARVTQTPRHKVTEMGQEVTMRCQPILGHNTVFWYRQTMMQGLELLAYFRNRAPLDDSGMPKDRFSAEMPDATLATLKIQPSEPRDSAVYFCASAKGAEAFFGQGTRLTVV.

Only a few counts were recorded for this clone. The V and J genes are TRBV2 and TRBJ2-3; TRBD2 matches 10 bases. J was trimmed by 2 bases and V by 6 bases; bases with no gene match: 8. The germline CDR1 and CDR2 sequences are SNHLY and FYNNEI. This CDR3 has 16 residues. The CDR3 here is CASSRWTSGLTDTQYF. CDR3 sequence (DNA): TGTGCCAGCAGCCGGTGGACTAGCGGCCTCACAGATACGCAGTATTTT.

V gene TRBV28 combines with J gene TRBJ1-1, with D uncertain. V lost 5 bases to trimming and J lost 0 bases, with 13 bases between them. CDR1 is MDHEN, CDR2 SYDVKM, per germline. The CDR3 spans 15 residues. The CDR3 sequence: CASSTMGPMNTEAFF. The CDR3 nucleotides read TGTGCCAGCAGTACGATGGGCCCCATGAACACTGAAGCTTTCTTT. The full variable domain, with the rest looked up from reference TRBV28 and TRBJ1-1, is DVKVTQSSRYLVKRTGEKVFLECVQDMDHENMFWYRQDPGLGLRLIYFSYDVKMKEKGDIPEGYSVSREKKERFSLILESASTNQTSMYLCASSTMGPMNTEAFFGQGTRLTVV.

The chain joins TRBV5-1 to TRBJ2-7; 10 bases align to TRBD1. This CDR3 is 17 amino acids long. Trimming removed 0 bases from V and 0 bases from J; junction bases left unmatched: 6. The germline V gene encodes CDR1 SGHRS and CDR2 YFSETQ. This chain's CDR3 is CASSLGPGQGISYEQYF. In nucleotides, the CDR3 is TGCGCCAGCAGCTTGGGGCCGGGACAGGGGATCTCCTACGAGCAGTACTTC.

This chain links TRBV7-3 with TRBJ2-1; D possibly corresponds to TRBD2 (7 bases). Trimming stripped 6 bases from V and 7 bases from J, with 22 bases between. The CDR3 sequence is 16 residues long. CDR1 is SGHTA and CDR2 is FQGTGA in the germline V gene. As DNA, the CDR3 is TGTGCCAGCAGTCTTGGGATCGGGGGGCCCGCTAATGAGCAGTTCTTC. This sequence encodes CASSLGIGGPANEQFF.